This T cell receptor (beta chain) originates from a study of PD-1 blockade in classical Hodgkin lymphoma. The table came from immunoSEQ multiplex PCR; TCRdb's copy has only in-frame clones and leaves some out. The sample holds roughly 17,000 clones; more than 70% are singletons and the top ten take approximately 4.6%. This CDR3 is 15 amino acids long. V lost 5 bases to trimming and J lost 4 bases, with 16 bases between them. Per germline, CDR1 SGHTA and CDR2 FQGTGA. Each of the patients experienced relapse following autologous stem cell transplantation, and their brentuximab vedotin exposure differed.

The material sequenced was peripheral blood mononuclear cells (PBMCs), taken at baseline. The TCR originated in a human donor with classical Hodgkin lymphoma. This rearrangement joins TRBV7-3 to TRBJ2-3; maybe TRBD1 (5 bases). The CDR3 nucleotides read TGTGCCAGCAGCCCCCAGGGCCTCAGGGCAGATACGCAGTATTTT. Translating it yields CASSPQGLRADTQYF.